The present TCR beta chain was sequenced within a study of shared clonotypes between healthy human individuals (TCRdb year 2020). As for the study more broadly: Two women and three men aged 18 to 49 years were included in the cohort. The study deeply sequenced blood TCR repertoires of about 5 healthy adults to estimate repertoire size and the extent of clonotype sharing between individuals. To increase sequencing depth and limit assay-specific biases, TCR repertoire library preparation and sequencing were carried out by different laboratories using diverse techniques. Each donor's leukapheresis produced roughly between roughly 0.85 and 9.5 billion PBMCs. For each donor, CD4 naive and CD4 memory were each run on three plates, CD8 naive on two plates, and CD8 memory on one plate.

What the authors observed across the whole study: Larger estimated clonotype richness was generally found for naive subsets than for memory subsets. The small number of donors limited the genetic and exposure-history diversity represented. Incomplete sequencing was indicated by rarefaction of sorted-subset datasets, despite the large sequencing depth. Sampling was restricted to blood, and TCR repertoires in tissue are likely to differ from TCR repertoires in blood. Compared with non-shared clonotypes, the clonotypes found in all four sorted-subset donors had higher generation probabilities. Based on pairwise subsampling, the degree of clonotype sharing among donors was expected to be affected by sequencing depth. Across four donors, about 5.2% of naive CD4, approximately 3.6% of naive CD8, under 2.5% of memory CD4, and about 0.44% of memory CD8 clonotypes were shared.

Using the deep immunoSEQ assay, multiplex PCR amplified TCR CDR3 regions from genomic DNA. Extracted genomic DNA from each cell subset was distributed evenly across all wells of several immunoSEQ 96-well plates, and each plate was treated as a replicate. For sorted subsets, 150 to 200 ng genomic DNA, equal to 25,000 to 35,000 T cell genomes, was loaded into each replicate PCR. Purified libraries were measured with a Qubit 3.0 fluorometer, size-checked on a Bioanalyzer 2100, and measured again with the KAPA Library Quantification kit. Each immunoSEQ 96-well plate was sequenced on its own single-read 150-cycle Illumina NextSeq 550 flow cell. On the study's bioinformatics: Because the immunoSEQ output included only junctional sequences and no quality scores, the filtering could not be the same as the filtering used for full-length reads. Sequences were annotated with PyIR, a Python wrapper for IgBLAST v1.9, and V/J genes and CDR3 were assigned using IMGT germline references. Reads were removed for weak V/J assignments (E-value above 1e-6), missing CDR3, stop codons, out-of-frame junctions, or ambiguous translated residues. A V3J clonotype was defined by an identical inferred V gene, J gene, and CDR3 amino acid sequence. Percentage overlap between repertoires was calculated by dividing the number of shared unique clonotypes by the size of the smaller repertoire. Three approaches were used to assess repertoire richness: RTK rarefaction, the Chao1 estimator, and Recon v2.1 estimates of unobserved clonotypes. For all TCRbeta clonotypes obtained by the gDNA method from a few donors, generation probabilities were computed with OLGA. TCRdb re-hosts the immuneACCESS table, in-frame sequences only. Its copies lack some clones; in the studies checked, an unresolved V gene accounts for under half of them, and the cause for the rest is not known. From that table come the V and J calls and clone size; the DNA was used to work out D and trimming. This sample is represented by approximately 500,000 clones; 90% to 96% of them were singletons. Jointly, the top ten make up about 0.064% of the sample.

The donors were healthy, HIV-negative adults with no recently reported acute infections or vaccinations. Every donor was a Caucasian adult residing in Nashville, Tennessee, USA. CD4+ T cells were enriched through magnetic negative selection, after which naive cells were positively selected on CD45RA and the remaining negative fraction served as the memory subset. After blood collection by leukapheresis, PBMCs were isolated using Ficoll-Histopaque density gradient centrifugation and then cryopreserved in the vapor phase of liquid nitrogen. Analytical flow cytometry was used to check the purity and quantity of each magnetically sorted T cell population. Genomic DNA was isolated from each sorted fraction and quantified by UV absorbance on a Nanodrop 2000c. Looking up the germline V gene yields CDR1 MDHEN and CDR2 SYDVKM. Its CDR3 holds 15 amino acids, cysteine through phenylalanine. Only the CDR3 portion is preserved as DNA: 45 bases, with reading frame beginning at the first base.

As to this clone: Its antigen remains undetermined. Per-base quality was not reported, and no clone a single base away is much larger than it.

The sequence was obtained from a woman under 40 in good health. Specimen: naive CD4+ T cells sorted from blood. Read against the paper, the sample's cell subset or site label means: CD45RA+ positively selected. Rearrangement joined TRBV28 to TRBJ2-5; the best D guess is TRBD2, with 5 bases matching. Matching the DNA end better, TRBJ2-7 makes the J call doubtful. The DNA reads TGTGCCAGCATCGAGGGCCGAGAGGGCCTTGTCGAGCAGTACTTC. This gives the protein CASIEGREGLVEQYF.